A selection of T cell receptor beta chains follows, all from one sample in a study of cytomegalovirus exposure and HLA in healthy donors. Using immunoSEQ multiplex PCR, the repertoire was profiled, and TCRdb retains in-frame clones only, with some absent. This table holds fewer than 250,000 clones, about 82% found once. Sequenced sample: PBMCs. Every receptor here comes from a woman aged 18-35 years in good health and CMV-seronegative. Each CDR3 is given with its conserved first and last residue. A D gene is named only where the DNA matches it firmly. Clone size is given for some rows only: seen once, a few or many times, or a class if the clone is expanded.

d_gene: TRBD1
abundance: .
v_gene: TRBV5-1
j_gene: TRBJ1-1
CDR3nt: TGCGCCAGCAGCCCTCACCAGGGGGTCCTCACTGAAGCTTTCTTT
CDR3aa: CASSPHQGVLTEAFF

d_gene: TRBD2
abundance: .
v_gene: TRBV10-2
j_gene: TRBJ2-1
CDR3nt: TGCGCCAGCAGTCACCTAGCGGGGGGGTCCTACAATGAGCAGTTCTTC
CDR3aa: CASSHLAGGSYNEQFF

d_gene: TRBD2
abundance: .
v_gene: TRBV6-5
j_gene: TRBJ2-3
CDR3nt: TGTGCCAGCAGTTACACGCTAGCGGGTGACACAGATACGCAGTATTTT
CDR3aa: CASSYTLAGDTDTQYF

d_gene: .
abundance: .
v_gene: TRBV2
j_gene: TRBJ2-3
CDR3nt: TGTGCCGGTGGGAGCAGCACAGATACGCAGTATTTT
CDR3aa: CAGGSSTDTQYF

d_gene: TRBD1
abundance: .
v_gene: TRBV6-1
j_gene: TRBJ2-2
CDR3nt: TGTGCCAGCAGCCGGGACAGGGGGAACACCGGGGAGCTGTTTTTT
CDR3aa: CASSRDRGNTGELFF

d_gene: TRBD2
abundance: .
v_gene: TRBV7-2
j_gene: TRBJ2-7
CDR3nt: TGTGCCAGCAGCTTGACTAGCGGGGGGACCTACGAGCAGTACTTC
CDR3aa: CASSLTSGGTYEQYF

d_gene: .
abundance: once
v_gene: TRBV29-1
j_gene: TRBJ1-3
CDR3nt: TGCAGCGTTCGACTCCGGCGGCAGTACTCTGGAAACACCATATATTTT
CDR3aa: CSVRLRRQYSGNTIYF

d_gene: .
abundance: .
v_gene: TRBV7-9
j_gene: TRBJ1-4
CDR3nt: TGTGCCAGCAGCTTAGGTTCAACGGGGAAAAAACTGTTTTTT
CDR3aa: CASSLGSTGKKLFF

d_gene: .
abundance: .
v_gene: TRBV7-2
j_gene: TRBJ2-3
CDR3nt: TGTGCCAGCAGCCGAGCTACTAGAGATACGCAGTATTTT
CDR3aa: CASSRATRDTQYF

d_gene: TRBD2
abundance: .
v_gene: TRBV2
j_gene: TRBJ2-7
CDR3nt: TGTGCCAGCAATGGATCCCCCCGAGCGGGGGGGGAGCAGTACTTC
CDR3aa: CASNGSPRAGGEQYF

d_gene: TRBD2
abundance: .
v_gene: TRBV5-4
j_gene: TRBJ2-7
CDR3nt: TGTGCCAGCAGCTTGGGTGGCGGGAGCTCCTACGAGCAGTACTTC
CDR3aa: CASSLGGGSSYEQYF

d_gene: TRBD1
abundance: .
v_gene: TRBV4-2
j_gene: TRBJ2-1
CDR3nt: TGTGCCAGCAGCCCAATTCCCCGGGACAGGGGGCGCGTTGGTGAGCAGTTCTTC
CDR3aa: CASSPIPRDRGRVGEQFF

d_gene: .
abundance: .
v_gene: TRBV2
j_gene: TRBJ2-7
CDR3nt: TGTGCCAGCAACGATGGGAGTGGCCCGCGGTACGAGCAGTACTTC
CDR3aa: CASNDGSGPRYEQYF

d_gene: TRBD1
abundance: .
v_gene: TRBV7-9
j_gene: TRBJ2-5
CDR3nt: TGTGCCAGCAGCTCAGGACAACAGGGGGCTCGAGAGACCCAGTACTTC
CDR3aa: CASSSGQQGARETQYF

d_gene: .
abundance: .
v_gene: TRBV18
j_gene: TRBJ2-3
CDR3nt: TGTGCCAGCCGTCCAAGTTCGGGGGATACGCAGTATTTT
CDR3aa: CASRPSSGDTQYF

d_gene: TRBD1
abundance: few
v_gene: TRBV19
j_gene: TRBJ1-6
CDR3nt: TGTGCCAGTAATTCGGGGACAGGGATTAATTCACCCCTCCACTTT
CDR3aa: CASNSGTGINSPLHF

d_gene: TRBD2
abundance: once
v_gene: TRBV4-2
j_gene: TRBJ2-7
CDR3nt: TGTGCCAGCAGCCAAGATTCGATGTTGGGTCGGGGACTAGCGGGAAACTACGAGCAGTACTTC
CDR3aa: CASSQDSMLGRGLAGNYEQYF